This T cell receptor beta chain was captured in a study of preoperative IRX-2 immunotherapy in early breast cancer. Profiled with immunoSEQ multiplex PCR; TCRdb holds only in-frame clones, not every one. The profile covers 39,000 or so clones, with approximately 80% appearing a single time and approximately 1.2% taken by the ten largest. Noted treatment: preoperative locoregional IRX-2 cytokine immunotherapy. Patients received preoperative, locoregional IRX-2 cytokine immunotherapy in a phase Ib study. Germline CDR1 reads LNHDA; CDR2 reads SQIVND (reference sequence). V was clipped by 3 bases and J by 6 bases, with 8 bases between them. The CDR3 spans 12 residues. This clone appeared once.

The origin of this receptor is a human donor with breast cancer. The material sequenced was tumor tissue, taken after IRX-2 immunotherapy. The chain joins TRBV19 to TRBJ1-2; no clear D. The CDR3 spells CASSMWQDGYTF. The CDR3 DNA is TGTGCCAGTAGTATGTGGCAGGATGGCTACACCTTC.